A selection of T cell receptor beta chains follows, all from one sample in a study of cytomegalovirus exposure and HLA in healthy donors. The repertoire was sequenced with immunoSEQ multiplex PCR; TCRdb's copy has only in-frame clones and lacks some. The sample shows 150,000 to 200,000 clones, roughly 85% of them seen only once. Sequencing was performed on PBMCs. The receptors stem from a woman aged 45-65 years in good health and CMV-seronegative. Each CDR3 is given with its conserved first and last residue. The D gene is left open where the match is weak. Clone size is stated in some rows and not others, as once, few, many or a class when expanded.

d_call: -
clone_size: -
v_call: TRBV18
j_call: TRBJ2-7
cdr3_nt: TGTGCCAGCTCACCCTCCCAGTTTTACGAGCAGTACTTC
cdr3_aa: CASSPSQFYEQYF

d_call: TRBD1
clone_size: -
v_call: TRBV5-5
j_call: TRBJ2-6
cdr3_nt: TGTGCCAGCAGCTTCCGGGACAGGGAAGTAGCTGGGGCCAACGTCCTGACTTTC
cdr3_aa: CASSFRDREVAGANVLTF

d_call: TRBD1
clone_size: few
v_call: TRBV6-1
j_call: TRBJ1-3
cdr3_nt: TGTGCCAGCAGTGATGCAGGACAGGGCGTAAACACCATATATTTT
cdr3_aa: CASSDAGQGVNTIYF

d_call: -
clone_size: -
v_call: TRBV5-4
j_call: TRBJ1-1
cdr3_nt: TGTGCCAGCAGCTTTCGGGGCACTGAAGCTTTCTTT
cdr3_aa: CASSFRGTEAFF

d_call: TRBD1
clone_size: -
v_call: TRBV5-1
j_call: TRBJ1-2
cdr3_nt: TGCGCCAGCAGCCGGGACAGTGGGACCTATGGCTACACCTTC
cdr3_aa: CASSRDSGTYGYTF

d_call: -
clone_size: -
v_call: TRBV6-5
j_call: TRBJ2-5
cdr3_nt: TGTGCCAGCAGCGCGACACGAGAGACCCAGTACTTC
cdr3_aa: CASSATRETQYF

d_call: TRBD1
clone_size: -
v_call: TRBV27
j_call: TRBJ1-2
cdr3_nt: TGTGCCAGCAGACCGGACAGGGTGTTTTTTGATGGCTACACCTTC
cdr3_aa: CASRPDRVFFDGYTF

d_call: -
clone_size: few
v_call: TRBV7-2
j_call: TRBJ2-3
cdr3_nt: TGTGCCAGCAGCCTCGGGTTCTCAGATACGCAGTATTTT
cdr3_aa: CASSLGFSDTQYF

d_call: -
clone_size: -
v_call: TRBV27
j_call: TRBJ1-1
cdr3_nt: TGTGCCAGCTCGCGGGGGGGGACTGAAGCTTTCTTT
cdr3_aa: CASSRGGTEAFF

d_call: TRBD1
clone_size: once
v_call: TRBV28
j_call: TRBJ1-5
cdr3_nt: TGTGCCAGCAGTTCCAAGTATTCCGGGACAGGGGACACGCCCCAGCATTTT
cdr3_aa: CASSSKYSGTGDTPQHF

d_call: TRBD1
clone_size: -
v_call: TRBV10-2
j_call: TRBJ2-7
cdr3_nt: TGCGCCAGCAAGGAGACAGGGGCCTTTATCGAGCAGTACTTC
cdr3_aa: CASKETGAFIEQYF

d_call: -
clone_size: once
v_call: TRBV2
j_call: TRBJ1-1
cdr3_nt: TGTGCCAGCATAGCACCTAGACTAAATACGGGGACTGAAGCTTTCTTT
cdr3_aa: CASIAPRLNTGTEAFF

d_call: -
clone_size: -
v_call: TRBV5-1
j_call: TRBJ2-3
cdr3_nt: TGCGCCAGCAGCTTTAGTTCAGATACGCAGTATTTT
cdr3_aa: CASSFSSDTQYF

d_call: TRBD1
clone_size: -
v_call: TRBV7-9
j_call: TRBJ1-1
cdr3_nt: TGTGCCAGCAGCCAACACCGACAGGGTAGACTCCCCACTGAAGCTTTCTTT
cdr3_aa: CASSQHRQGRLPTEAFF

d_call: TRBD2
clone_size: -
v_call: TRBV5-4
j_call: TRBJ2-1
cdr3_nt: TGTGCCAGCAGCCTACTAGCGGGCCCCTACAATGAGCAGTTCTTC
cdr3_aa: CASSLLAGPYNEQFF

d_call: -
clone_size: -
v_call: TRBV4-3
j_call: TRBJ1-2
cdr3_nt: TGCGCCAGCAGCCAAGTGAGAACAGAGTTCTATGGCTACACCTTC
cdr3_aa: CASSQVRTEFYGYTF

d_call: TRBD2
clone_size: -
v_call: TRBV5-1
j_call: TRBJ2-3
cdr3_nt: TGCGCCAGCAAAGTCGCGGGGGTAGATACGCAGTATTTT
cdr3_aa: CASKVAGVDTQYF

d_call: -
clone_size: once
v_call: TRBV29-1
j_call: TRBJ2-7
cdr3_nt: TGCAGCGTTGGCCGACAGGCCTACGAGCAGTACTTC
cdr3_aa: CSVGRQAYEQYF

d_call: -
clone_size: once
v_call: TRBV11-2
j_call: TRBJ1-3
cdr3_nt: TGTGCCAGCACCCAACTGGGGAGCGTCTCTGGAAACACCATATATTTT
cdr3_aa: CASTQLGSVSGNTIYF

d_call: -
clone_size: -
v_call: TRBV12-5
j_call: TRBJ1-1
cdr3_nt: TGTGCTAGTGCCAAAGGGGTATGGGGTGAAGCTTTCTTT
cdr3_aa: CASAKGVWGEAFF

d_call: -
clone_size: -
v_call: TRBV7-2
j_call: TRBJ1-6
cdr3_nt: TGTGCCGTCCTCCGGGACTTCAATTCACCCCTCCACTTT
cdr3_aa: CAVLRDFNSPLHF

d_call: -
clone_size: -
v_call: TRBV27
j_call: TRBJ2-3
cdr3_nt: TGTGCCAGCAGTTTCAACTACAACACAGATACGCAGTATTTT
cdr3_aa: CASSFNYNTDTQYF

d_call: -
clone_size: -
v_call: TRBV29-1
j_call: TRBJ2-7
cdr3_nt: TGCAGCGTTGAAGGGCAGGCCGCCGAGCAGTACTTC
cdr3_aa: CSVEGQAAEQYF

d_call: -
clone_size: -
v_call: TRBV5-1
j_call: TRBJ2-3
cdr3_nt: TGCGCCAGCAGCTGGAGTTATTCGGCGGGCACAGATACGCAGTATTTT
cdr3_aa: CASSWSYSAGTDTQYF

d_call: -
clone_size: -
v_call: TRBV20-1
j_call: TRBJ1-5
cdr3_nt: TGCAGTGCTAGCAGGGGAGCGCCCCAGCATTTT
cdr3_aa: CSASRGAPQHF

d_call: TRBD1
clone_size: -
v_call: TRBV7-2
j_call: TRBJ1-5
cdr3_nt: TGTGCCAGTCGGGACCCAGGGGGCGGTCAGCCCCAGCATTTT
cdr3_aa: CASRDPGGGQPQHF

d_call: TRBD1
clone_size: -
v_call: TRBV5-1
j_call: TRBJ1-4
cdr3_nt: TGCGCCAGCAGAACGGGACAGGGGAACGAAAAACTGTTTTTT
cdr3_aa: CASRTGQGNEKLFF

d_call: TRBD1
clone_size: few
v_call: TRBV7-9
j_call: TRBJ2-7
cdr3_nt: TGTGCCAGCAGCTTCCGGGACAGGGGGGACGAGCAGTACTTC
cdr3_aa: CASSFRDRGDEQYF

d_call: -
clone_size: -
v_call: TRBV28
j_call: TRBJ2-5
cdr3_nt: TGTGCCAGCCGTTGGGCGGGCGGGCCACAAGAGACCCAGTACTTC
cdr3_aa: CASRWAGGPQETQYF

d_call: -
clone_size: -
v_call: TRBV5-1
j_call: TRBJ2-1
cdr3_nt: TGCGCCAGCAGCTTGTACAGGCCCGAAAACAATGAGCAGTTCTTC
cdr3_aa: CASSLYRPENNEQFF

d_call: TRBD2
clone_size: -
v_call: TRBV28
j_call: TRBJ2-7
cdr3_nt: TGTGCCAGCAGTCCCCGATCGATAGAGCGGGGGACCTACGAGCAGTACTTC
cdr3_aa: CASSPRSIERGTYEQYF

d_call: TRBD1
clone_size: -
v_call: TRBV4-1
j_call: TRBJ2-2
cdr3_nt: TGCGCCAGCAGCCATGCCCACAGGGGAAACACCGGGGAGCTGTTTTTT
cdr3_aa: CASSHAHRGNTGELFF

d_call: -
clone_size: -
v_call: TRBV20-1
j_call: TRBJ1-2
cdr3_nt: TGCAGTGCTATTTTAAGGGGCGGCTACACCTTC
cdr3_aa: CSAILRGGYTF

d_call: TRBD2
clone_size: -
v_call: TRBV7-2
j_call: TRBJ2-7
cdr3_nt: TGTGCCAGCAGCTTAGTAGCGGGAAGGTTAGGCTACGAGCAGTACTTC
cdr3_aa: CASSLVAGRLGYEQYF

d_call: TRBD1
clone_size: -
v_call: TRBV28
j_call: TRBJ1-5
cdr3_nt: TGTGCCAGCGAGGACAGGATTAGTCAGCCCCAGCATTTT
cdr3_aa: CASEDRISQPQHF

d_call: -
clone_size: -
v_call: TRBV19
j_call: TRBJ2-3
cdr3_nt: TGTGCCAGTAGTATTGACTTTTCCACAGATACGCAGTATTTT
cdr3_aa: CASSIDFSTDTQYF

d_call: -
clone_size: -
v_call: TRBV27
j_call: TRBJ2-7
cdr3_nt: TGTGCCAGCAAAGAGGCCTTCTCCTACGAGCAGTACTTC
cdr3_aa: CASKEAFSYEQYF

d_call: -
clone_size: -
v_call: TRBV7-9
j_call: TRBJ2-7
cdr3_nt: TGTGCCAGCAGCTTAGTAGGGACACCTTTC
cdr3_aa: CASSLVGTPF

d_call: -
clone_size: -
v_call: TRBV7-9
j_call: TRBJ1-1
cdr3_nt: TGTGCCAGCAGCTTAGAAGGGGCCGCCTTTGAAGCTTTCTTT
cdr3_aa: CASSLEGAAFEAFF

d_call: -
clone_size: once
v_call: TRBV7-3
j_call: TRBJ2-7
cdr3_nt: TGTGCCAGCAGCTTACCCCTTCGGGAGGGGGCTGGGTACGAGCAGTACTTC
cdr3_aa: CASSLPLREGAGYEQYF

d_call: TRBD1
clone_size: -
v_call: TRBV7-8
j_call: TRBJ1-1
cdr3_nt: TGTGCCAGCAGCTCAGTCCCGGGACAGGGAATCCGTACTGAAGCTTTCTTT
cdr3_aa: CASSSVPGQGIRTEAFF

d_call: -
clone_size: once
v_call: TRBV6-1
j_call: TRBJ1-2
cdr3_nt: TGTGCCAGCAGTGAATTGGCAGCTAACTATGGCTACACCTTC
cdr3_aa: CASSELAANYGYTF

d_call: TRBD1
clone_size: -
v_call: TRBV2
j_call: TRBJ2-1
cdr3_nt: TGTGCCAGCAGTGAAGCAGGGACAGGGTCCAATGAGCAGTTCTTC
cdr3_aa: CASSEAGTGSNEQFF

d_call: -
clone_size: -
v_call: TRBV7-2
j_call: TRBJ1-3
cdr3_nt: TGTGCCAGCAGCCCTCAATCGGGTGGAAACACCATATATTTT
cdr3_aa: CASSPQSGGNTIYF

d_call: -
clone_size: -
v_call: TRBV7-9
j_call: TRBJ1-2
cdr3_nt: TGTGCCAGCAAGGTCTCGGAGGGGCCGGGGTATGGCTACACCTTC
cdr3_aa: CASKVSEGPGYGYTF

d_call: -
clone_size: -
v_call: TRBV6-1
j_call: TRBJ1-5
cdr3_nt: TGTGCCAGCAGTGAAGCAGGGGCAAGTCAGCCCCAGCATTTT
cdr3_aa: CASSEAGASQPQHF

d_call: TRBD1
clone_size: few
v_call: TRBV10-3
j_call: TRBJ2-7
cdr3_nt: TGTGCCATCAGTTATTACTTAAGGGACAGGGGCTACGAGCAGTACTTC
cdr3_aa: CAISYYLRDRGYEQYF

d_call: TRBD1
clone_size: few
v_call: TRBV5-4
j_call: TRBJ1-1
cdr3_nt: TGTGCCAGCAGCTTGGGTGGGTTCGGAACAGGGGGATCGGAGTTCTTT
cdr3_aa: CASSLGGFGTGGSEFF

d_call: -
clone_size: -
v_call: TRBV5-1
j_call: TRBJ1-3
cdr3_nt: TGCGCCAGCAGCTTGGATGCAGGGTCTGGAAACACCATATATTTT
cdr3_aa: CASSLDAGSGNTIYF

d_call: TRBD2
clone_size: -
v_call: TRBV28
j_call: TRBJ2-1
cdr3_nt: TGTGCCAGCAGTCCCGGCGAGGGGAGGGACTACAATGAGCAGTTCTTC
cdr3_aa: CASSPGEGRDYNEQFF

d_call: TRBD1
clone_size: -
v_call: TRBV9
j_call: TRBJ1-3
cdr3_nt: TGTGCCAGCAGCGACCGGACAGGGGGCGACAGCTCTGGAAACACCATATATTTT
cdr3_aa: CASSDRTGGDSSGNTIYF

d_call: TRBD1
clone_size: once
v_call: TRBV7-6
j_call: TRBJ2-7
cdr3_nt: TGTGCCAGCAGTAAAAGGACAGGCCGATACGAGCAGTACTTC
cdr3_aa: CASSKRTGRYEQYF

d_call: -
clone_size: -
v_call: TRBV5-4
j_call: TRBJ2-7
cdr3_nt: TGTGCCAGCAGCTTGTTTACGCGGGATAGGGGATACGAGCAGTACTTC
cdr3_aa: CASSLFTRDRGYEQYF

d_call: TRBD1
clone_size: -
v_call: TRBV4-3
j_call: TRBJ1-1
cdr3_nt: TGCGCCAGCAGCCAAGGGACAGGGGTATCGGACACTGAAGCTTTCTTT
cdr3_aa: CASSQGTGVSDTEAFF